This T cell receptor (beta chain) was captured in a study of shared clonotypes between healthy human individuals. Findings of the study overall: Several donors held approximately 4.6% of naive CD4 clonotypes in common.

The repertoire was sequenced with immunoSEQ multiplex PCR; TCRdb's copy has only in-frame clones and lacks some. The table lists 1 million to 1.2 million clones, 70% to 80% of them singletons. This CDR3 region has 15 residues. V was clipped by 2 bases and J by 8 bases; unmatched bases: 10. The germline gives CDR1 MGHRA, CDR2 YSYEKL. Details on this clone: Its matching antigen is unknown.

Sequencing was done on a sample of memory CD4+ T cells from PBMCs. Subset here: CD45RA-negative fraction. The J gene is TRBJ1-1, the V gene TRBV4-1; TRBD1 agrees at 8 bases. The receptor's source is a man in his late teens or twenties in good health. Some clones in this sample may be carry-over from other donors' samples. CDR3 sequence reads: CASSQIQGATREAFF. The CDR3 nucleotides read TGCGCCAGCAGCCAAATTCAGGGGGCGACGAGAGAAGCTTTCTTT.